These T cell receptor beta chains were read from a single sample in a study of blood T cell repertoires in COVID-19. Sequencing used immunoSEQ multiplex PCR; TCRdb keeps in-frame clones, though not all of them. The repertoire holds 89,000 or so clones, with about 85% as singletons. The sample consisted of peripheral blood. The receptors stem from a human donor in a cohort sampled during active COVID-19. The CDR3 runs from the conserved cysteine through the conserved F or W. Fields, in order: clone size, V gene, J gene, D gene, CDR3 DNA, CDR3 protein. A D gene is named only where the DNA matches it firmly. Size is omitted from some rows. Given values are once, few, many or a class for expanded clones.

abundance: few
v_gene: TRBV7-9
j_gene: TRBJ1-5
d_gene: NA
CDR3nt: TGTGCCAGCAGCTCAAGAGGCGGCCTGCAGCCCCAGCATTTT
CDR3aa: CASSSRGGLQPQHF

abundance: NA
v_gene: TRBV6-2/TRBV6-3
j_gene: TRBJ2-7
d_gene: NA
CDR3nt: TGTGCCAGCAGTTACGGGGGGGCATCGTGGTACGAGCAGTACTTC
CDR3aa: CASSYGGASWYEQYF

abundance: NA
v_gene: TRBV19
j_gene: TRBJ1-4
d_gene: NA
CDR3nt: TGTGCCACCCAGGAAGCCGCTAATGAAAAACTGTTTTTT
CDR3aa: CATQEAANEKLFF

abundance: NA
v_gene: TRBV4-1
j_gene: TRBJ2-1
d_gene: NA
CDR3nt: TGCGCCAGCAGCCGTGGGCTAGCGACCAATCAGCAGTTCTTC
CDR3aa: CASSRGLATNQQFF

abundance: NA
v_gene: TRBV12-3/TRBV12-4
j_gene: TRBJ1-2
d_gene: TRBD1
CDR3nt: TGTGCCAGCAGCCTAGGACAGGGCGGAGGCTACACCTTC
CDR3aa: CASSLGQGGGYTF

abundance: NA
v_gene: TRBV19
j_gene: TRBJ2-7
d_gene: TRBD1
CDR3nt: TGTGCCAGTAGTATTCGGACAGGGATCACCCCCTACGAGCAGTACTTC
CDR3aa: CASSIRTGITPYEQYF

abundance: NA
v_gene: TRBV4-2
j_gene: TRBJ2-7
d_gene: TRBD1
CDR3nt: TGTGCCAGCAGCACTCCGGGACAGGGGAGCGACGAGCAGTACTTC
CDR3aa: CASSTPGQGSDEQYF

abundance: NA
v_gene: TRBV9
j_gene: TRBJ2-3
d_gene: TRBD2
CDR3nt: TGTGCCAGCAGCGCAAAACTAGCGGGGGGGGCGGTAGATACGCAGTATTTT
CDR3aa: CASSAKLAGGAVDTQYF

abundance: NA
v_gene: TRBV30
j_gene: TRBJ2-1
d_gene: NA
CDR3nt: TGTGCCTGGTACCCAGGGGTTCGGAACAATGAGCAGTTCTTC
CDR3aa: CAWYPGVRNNEQFF

abundance: NA
v_gene: TRBV5-3
j_gene: TRBJ2-7
d_gene: NA
CDR3nt: TGTGCCAGAAGCTTGGCCTATGAGCGATCAGGGGATAAGGCCTACGAGCAGTACTTC
CDR3aa: CARSLAYERSGDKAYEQYF

abundance: NA
v_gene: TRBV6-2/TRBV6-3
j_gene: TRBJ2-3
d_gene: TRBD2
CDR3nt: TGTGCCAGCCGCTACTCGGGACTAGCGGACGATACGCAGTATTTT
CDR3aa: CASRYSGLADDTQYF

abundance: few
v_gene: TRBV5-4
j_gene: TRBJ2-7
d_gene: NA
CDR3nt: TGTGCCAGCAGCCCGGACATTATGGCCTACGAGCAGTACTTC
CDR3aa: CASSPDIMAYEQYF

abundance: NA
v_gene: TRBV5-6
j_gene: TRBJ2-5
d_gene: TRBD2
CDR3nt: TGTGCCAGCAGCCCGGGGGGTTGGAAAGAGACCCAGTACTTC
CDR3aa: CASSPGGWKETQYF

abundance: NA
v_gene: TRBV4-2
j_gene: TRBJ2-1
d_gene: TRBD1
CDR3nt: TGTGCCAGCAGCCAAGCCCCGGGACAGGGGGCAGGTGAGCAGTTCTTC
CDR3aa: CASSQAPGQGAGEQFF

abundance: NA
v_gene: TRBV10-3
j_gene: TRBJ1-2
d_gene: TRBD1
CDR3nt: TGTGCCATCATGGGGTTCGCAGGGGGAGCTCTGTATGGCTACACCTTC
CDR3aa: CAIMGFAGGALYGYTF

abundance: NA
v_gene: TRBV25-1
j_gene: TRBJ2-2
d_gene: TRBD2
CDR3nt: TGTGCCAGCACCCCCGTGACGGGGGGGAGAAACGGGGAGCTGTTTTTT
CDR3aa: CASTPVTGGRNGELFF

abundance: NA
v_gene: TRBV18
j_gene: TRBJ2-5
d_gene: NA
CDR3nt: TGTGCCAGCTCACCGACGGGAGGACAGCAAGAGACCCAGTACTTC
CDR3aa: CASSPTGGQQETQYF

abundance: NA
v_gene: TRBV19
j_gene: TRBJ2-1
d_gene: NA
CDR3nt: TGTGCCAGTAGAAGTGAGGGTGAGCAGTTCTTC
CDR3aa: CASRSEGEQFF

abundance: NA
v_gene: TRBV9
j_gene: TRBJ1-2
d_gene: NA
CDR3nt: TGTGCCAGCAGCGCCGCTATAAACAACTATGGCTACACCTTC
CDR3aa: CASSAAINNYGYTF

abundance: NA
v_gene: TRBV7-9
j_gene: TRBJ2-1
d_gene: NA
CDR3nt: TGTGCCAGCAGCGCCCGGACAGACTCCTACAATGAGCAGTTCTTC
CDR3aa: CASSARTDSYNEQFF

abundance: NA
v_gene: TRBV28
j_gene: TRBJ2-5
d_gene: TRBD2
CDR3nt: TGTGCCAGCAGTCCGTGGGAGGGCCAAGAGACCCAGTACTTC
CDR3aa: CASSPWEGQETQYF

abundance: NA
v_gene: TRBV7-3
j_gene: TRBJ2-5
d_gene: NA
CDR3nt: TGTGCCAGCAGCTTAATGGGGATTAATAGCGCCCAAGAGACCCAGTACTTC
CDR3aa: CASSLMGINSAQETQYF

abundance: once
v_gene: TRBV6-2/TRBV6-3
j_gene: TRBJ1-2
d_gene: TRBD1
CDR3nt: TGTGCCAGCAGTGGGACAGGGGCGAACTATGGCTACACCTTC
CDR3aa: CASSGTGANYGYTF

abundance: NA
v_gene: TRBV5-1
j_gene: TRBJ1-1
d_gene: NA
CDR3nt: TGCGCCAGCAGCAAGGGGTTAGGGTTGAACACTGAAGCTTTCTTT
CDR3aa: CASSKGLGLNTEAFF

abundance: NA
v_gene: TRBV11-2
j_gene: TRBJ1-6
d_gene: TRBD1
CDR3nt: TGTGCCAGCAGCTCACGACAGGGATTATTCTCACCCCTCCACTTT
CDR3aa: CASSSRQGLFSPLHF

abundance: NA
v_gene: TRBV27
j_gene: TRBJ2-7
d_gene: NA
CDR3nt: TGTGCCAGCGCCCTCGACTCAGAATACGAGCAGTACTTC
CDR3aa: CASALDSEYEQYF

abundance: NA
v_gene: TRBV30
j_gene: TRBJ2-7
d_gene: TRBD2
CDR3nt: TGTGCCTCTCGAAGCGGGAGAACCTACGAGCAGTACTTC
CDR3aa: CASRSGRTYEQYF

abundance: once
v_gene: TRBV6-2/TRBV6-3
j_gene: TRBJ1-1
d_gene: NA
CDR3nt: TGTGCCAGCAGTTTGACCCCTCTGTCGCGGCGGGGGGGGATCGACACTGAAGCTTTCTTT
CDR3aa: CASSLTPLSRRGGIDTEAFF

abundance: once
v_gene: TRBV3-1/TRBV3-2
j_gene: TRBJ2-5
d_gene: TRBD1
CDR3nt: TGTGCCAGCAGCCAGGGACAGGGGTTGCAGACCCAGTACTTC
CDR3aa: CASSQGQGLQTQYF

abundance: NA
v_gene: TRBV11-2
j_gene: TRBJ2-3
d_gene: TRBD2
CDR3nt: TGTGCCAGCAGCCCGCTCCCTAGCGGGGCAGATACGCAGTATTTT
CDR3aa: CASSPLPSGADTQYF

abundance: NA
v_gene: TRBV10-3
j_gene: TRBJ1-4
d_gene: TRBD1
CDR3nt: TGTGCCATCAGTGAACAGGGGAGTGAAAAACTGTTTTTT
CDR3aa: CAISEQGSEKLFF

abundance: NA
v_gene: TRBV25-1
j_gene: TRBJ1-2
d_gene: TRBD1
CDR3nt: TGTGCCAGCATCTCATCCCCCCCTACAGGGGACGGTGGCTACACCTTC
CDR3aa: CASISSPPTGDGGYTF

abundance: NA
v_gene: TRBV7-9
j_gene: TRBJ1-2
d_gene: NA
CDR3nt: TGTGCCAGCAGCTTAGGGCCGTACGATGGCTACACCTTC
CDR3aa: CASSLGPYDGYTF

abundance: NA
v_gene: TRBV7-3
j_gene: TRBJ1-6
d_gene: TRBD1
CDR3nt: TGTGCCAGCATTAAGTGTCGGACAGGGCCTAGGGTTTCACCCCTCCACTTT
CDR3aa: CASIKCRTGPRVSPLHF

abundance: few
v_gene: TRBV4-3
j_gene: TRBJ2-3
d_gene: TRBD2
CDR3nt: TGCGCCAGCAGCGAAGGGACTAGCGGGGGGGCCATGAATACGCAGTATTTT
CDR3aa: CASSEGTSGGAMNTQYF

abundance: NA
v_gene: TRBV29-1
j_gene: TRBJ2-2
d_gene: TRBD1
CDR3nt: TGCAGCGCCAGGACAGGGAACACCGGGGAGCTGTTTTTT
CDR3aa: CSARTGNTGELFF

abundance: NA
v_gene: TRBV19
j_gene: TRBJ2-3
d_gene: NA
CDR3nt: TGTGCCAGTAGTGACTTAATTTTCGGCACAGATACGCAGTATTTT
CDR3aa: CASSDLIFGTDTQYF

abundance: NA
v_gene: TRBV9
j_gene: TRBJ1-2
d_gene: TRBD1
CDR3nt: TGTGCCAGCAGCGTAGCTTCAGGGGAACAGGGGGCCTATGGCTACACCTTC
CDR3aa: CASSVASGEQGAYGYTF

abundance: NA
v_gene: TRBV5-6
j_gene: TRBJ2-7
d_gene: TRBD1
CDR3nt: TGTGCCAGCAGCTTGGGGTCCGGGACAGGCTCCTACGAGCAGTACTTC
CDR3aa: CASSLGSGTGSYEQYF

abundance: NA
v_gene: TRBV15
j_gene: TRBJ2-3
d_gene: TRBD1
CDR3nt: TGTGCCACCAGCACCTTACAGGGGCGAGATACGCAGTATTTT
CDR3aa: CATSTLQGRDTQYF

abundance: NA
v_gene: TRBV4-1
j_gene: TRBJ1-1
d_gene: NA
CDR3nt: TGCGCCAGCAGTCCCAGGAACACTGAAGCTTTCTTT
CDR3aa: CASSPRNTEAFF

abundance: NA
v_gene: TRBV29-1
j_gene: TRBJ2-2
d_gene: NA
CDR3nt: TGCAGCGTTGAATTGGCAGAGGTGTCTGCCGGGGAGCTGTTTTTT
CDR3aa: CSVELAEVSAGELFF

abundance: NA
v_gene: TRBV7-9
j_gene: TRBJ1-2
d_gene: TRBD1
CDR3nt: TGTGCCAGCAGCTCCGGGACAGCCACCTATGGCTACACCTTC
CDR3aa: CASSSGTATYGYTF

abundance: NA
v_gene: TRBV14
j_gene: TRBJ1-1
d_gene: NA
CDR3nt: TGTGCCAGCAGCCTCCGGGACACCCGGGGTTCTGAAGCTTTCTTT
CDR3aa: CASSLRDTRGSEAFF

abundance: NA
v_gene: TRBV7-7
j_gene: TRBJ2-1
d_gene: TRBD2
CDR3nt: TGTGCCAGCAGGTCCTCGGCTAGCGGAGGATCCTACAATGAGCAGTTCTTC
CDR3aa: CASRSSASGGSYNEQFF

abundance: NA
v_gene: TRBV7-9
j_gene: TRBJ2-7
d_gene: TRBD2
CDR3nt: TGTGCCAGCAGCTGGGGACTAGCGGGAGGGAGCTTATCCTACGAGCAGTACTTC
CDR3aa: CASSWGLAGGSLSYEQYF

abundance: NA
v_gene: TRBV30
j_gene: TRBJ1-5
d_gene: NA
CDR3nt: TGTGCCTGGAGTGACTCCTCCGTATTTAGCAATCAGCCCCAGCATTTT
CDR3aa: CAWSDSSVFSNQPQHF

abundance: NA
v_gene: TRBV7-9
j_gene: TRBJ1-2
d_gene: NA
CDR3nt: TGTGCCAGCAGCACCTCGGGGTCTAACTATGGCTACACCTTC
CDR3aa: CASSTSGSNYGYTF

abundance: once
v_gene: TRBV28
j_gene: TRBJ1-5
d_gene: NA
CDR3nt: TGTGCCAGCAGTTTTTCCAGTTATAGCAATCAGCCCCAGCATTTT
CDR3aa: CASSFSSYSNQPQHF

abundance: NA
v_gene: TRBV6-5
j_gene: TRBJ2-1
d_gene: TRBD2
CDR3nt: TGTGCCAGCAAATTAGCGGGAGGAACCTACAATGAGCAGTTCTTC
CDR3aa: CASKLAGGTYNEQFF

abundance: NA
v_gene: TRBV5-4
j_gene: TRBJ2-5
d_gene: TRBD2
CDR3nt: TGTGCCAGCAGCTTGGGCAGCGGGAGGGCCCAGGGGAAGACCCAGTACTTC
CDR3aa: CASSLGSGRAQGKTQYF

abundance: NA
v_gene: TRBV4-3
j_gene: TRBJ2-7
d_gene: NA
CDR3nt: TGCGCCAGCAGCCAAGCCCGACAGTCGAGCTCCTACGAGCAGTACTTC
CDR3aa: CASSQARQSSSYEQYF

abundance: NA
v_gene: TRBV9
j_gene: TRBJ2-1
d_gene: NA
CDR3nt: TGTGCCAGCAGCGTAAGTGGGAGAATAGATGAGCAGTTCTTC
CDR3aa: CASSVSGRIDEQFF

abundance: NA
v_gene: TRBV5-8
j_gene: TRBJ2-5
d_gene: TRBD2
CDR3nt: TGTGCCAGCAGCTTAACTAGCGGGAAGCAAGAGACCCAGTACTTC
CDR3aa: CASSLTSGKQETQYF

abundance: NA
v_gene: TRBV12-3/TRBV12-4
j_gene: TRBJ1-2
d_gene: NA
CDR3nt: TGTGCCAGCAGTTTACGCACGGAGTATGGCTACACCTTC
CDR3aa: CASSLRTEYGYTF

abundance: once
v_gene: TRBV7-2
j_gene: TRBJ1-6
d_gene: NA
CDR3nt: TGTGCCAGCACCGAGAGGGCCCCAACCAATAATTCACCCCTCCACTTT
CDR3aa: CASTERAPTNNSPLHF

abundance: NA
v_gene: TRBV6-5
j_gene: TRBJ1-4
d_gene: NA
CDR3nt: TGTGCCAGCAAGACAGGTGGCCTCGGGGATGAAAAACTGTTTTTT
CDR3aa: CASKTGGLGDEKLFF

abundance: NA
v_gene: TRBV4-3
j_gene: TRBJ2-3
d_gene: TRBD1
CDR3nt: TGCGCCAGCAGCCAATTTACCCGGACAGGGTTAACAGATACGCAGTATTTT
CDR3aa: CASSQFTRTGLTDTQYF

abundance: NA
v_gene: TRBV27
j_gene: TRBJ2-3
d_gene: NA
CDR3nt: TGTGCCAGCAGTTTTCTAAGCACAGATACGCAGTATTTT
CDR3aa: CASSFLSTDTQYF